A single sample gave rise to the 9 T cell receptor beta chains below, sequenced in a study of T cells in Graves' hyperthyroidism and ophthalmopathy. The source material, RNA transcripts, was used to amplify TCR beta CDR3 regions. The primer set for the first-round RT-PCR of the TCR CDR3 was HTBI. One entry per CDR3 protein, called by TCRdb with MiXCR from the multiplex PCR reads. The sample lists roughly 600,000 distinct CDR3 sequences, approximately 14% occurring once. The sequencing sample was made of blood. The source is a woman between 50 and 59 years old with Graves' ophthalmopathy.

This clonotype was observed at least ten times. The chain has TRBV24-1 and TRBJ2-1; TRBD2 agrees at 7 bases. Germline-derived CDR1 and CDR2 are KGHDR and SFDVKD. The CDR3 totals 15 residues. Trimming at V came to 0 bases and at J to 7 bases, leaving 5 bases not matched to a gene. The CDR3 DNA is TGTGCCACCAGTGATTTGCGCGGGAGTGGGAATGAGCAGTTCTTC. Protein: CATSDLRGSGNEQFF.

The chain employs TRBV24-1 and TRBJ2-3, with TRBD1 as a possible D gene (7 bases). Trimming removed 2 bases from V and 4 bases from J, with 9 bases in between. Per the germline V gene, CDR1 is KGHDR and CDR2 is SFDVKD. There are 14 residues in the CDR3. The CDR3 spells CATSDWRGPDTQYF. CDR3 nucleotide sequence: TGTGCCACCAGTGATTGGAGGGGGCCAGATACGCAGTATTTT.

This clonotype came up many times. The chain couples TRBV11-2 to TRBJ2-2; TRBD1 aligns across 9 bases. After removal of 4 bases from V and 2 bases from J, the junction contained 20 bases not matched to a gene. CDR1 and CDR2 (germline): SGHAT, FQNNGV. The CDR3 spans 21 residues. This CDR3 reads CASSSQPRVVGTGSNTGELFF. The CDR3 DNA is TGTGCCAGCAGCTCCCAACCGCGAGTTGTCGGGACAGGGAGTAACACCGGGGAGCTGTTTTTT.

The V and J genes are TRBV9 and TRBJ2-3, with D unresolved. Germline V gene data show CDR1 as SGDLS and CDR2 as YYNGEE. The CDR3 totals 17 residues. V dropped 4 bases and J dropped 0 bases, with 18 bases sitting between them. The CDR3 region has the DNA TGTGCCAGCAGCCCCCGGCTGAGCCTCTATAGCACAGATACGCAGTATTTT. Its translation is CASSPRLSLYSTDTQYF.

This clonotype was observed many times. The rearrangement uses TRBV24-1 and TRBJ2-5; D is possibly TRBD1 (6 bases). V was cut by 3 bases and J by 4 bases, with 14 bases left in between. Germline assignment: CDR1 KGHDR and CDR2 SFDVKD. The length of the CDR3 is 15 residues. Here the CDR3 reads CATSDPIDRLETQYF. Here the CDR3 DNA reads TGTGCCACCAGTGATCCAATTGACAGGCTAGAGACCCAGTACTTC.

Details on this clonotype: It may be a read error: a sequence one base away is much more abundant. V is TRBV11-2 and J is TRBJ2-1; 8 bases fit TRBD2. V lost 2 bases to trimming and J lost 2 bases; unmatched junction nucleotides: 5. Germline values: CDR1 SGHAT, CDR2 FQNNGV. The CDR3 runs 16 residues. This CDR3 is CASSLIAGIPYNEQFF. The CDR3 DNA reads TGTGCCAGCAGCTTAATAGCGGGGATCCCCTACAATGAGCAGTTCTTC. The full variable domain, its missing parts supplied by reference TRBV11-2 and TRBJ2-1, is EAGVAQSPRYKIIEKRQSVAFWCNPISGHATLYWYQQILGQGPKLLIQFQNNGVVDDSQLPKDRFSAERLKGVDSTLKIQPAKLEDSAVYLCASSLIAGIPYNEQFFGPGTRLTVL.

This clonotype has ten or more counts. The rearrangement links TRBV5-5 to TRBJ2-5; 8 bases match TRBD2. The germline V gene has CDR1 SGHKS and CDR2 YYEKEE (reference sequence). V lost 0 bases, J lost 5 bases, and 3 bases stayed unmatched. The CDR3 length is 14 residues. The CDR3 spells CASSLGTSIETQYF. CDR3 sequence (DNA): TGTGCCAGCAGCTTGGGGACTAGCATCGAGACCCAGTACTTC.

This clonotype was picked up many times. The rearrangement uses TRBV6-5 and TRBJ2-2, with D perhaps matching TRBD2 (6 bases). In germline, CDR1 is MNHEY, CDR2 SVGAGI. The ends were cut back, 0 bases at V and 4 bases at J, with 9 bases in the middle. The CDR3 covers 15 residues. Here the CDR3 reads CASSYSGGSTGELFF. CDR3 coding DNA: TGTGCCAGCAGTTACTCCGGGGGTAGCACCGGGGAGCTGTTTTTT.

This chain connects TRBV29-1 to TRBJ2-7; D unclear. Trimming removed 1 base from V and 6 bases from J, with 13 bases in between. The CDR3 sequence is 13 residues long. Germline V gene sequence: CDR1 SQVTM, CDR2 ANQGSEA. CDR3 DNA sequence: TGCAGCGTTGAAGGGCAGCTTGCTGTCGAGCAGTACTTC. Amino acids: CSVEGQLAVEQYF.